The present T cell receptor (beta chain) was sequenced within a study of blood T cell repertoires in COVID-19. V was shortened by 6 bases and J by 3 bases, with 18 bases between the two germline ends. This CDR3 has 16 residues. Germline V gives CDR1 MNHEY, CDR2 SVGEGT. The protocol was immunoSEQ multiplex PCR, while the TCRdb copy is restricted to in-frame clones and leaves out a portion. The table records under 200,000 clones, less than 85% of them present only once. The receptor comes from a woman aged 55-75 years with acute COVID-19. Sequencing used PBMCs or T cells enriched from blood (not recorded which). The chain recombines TRBV6-2 or TRBV6-3 with TRBJ2-1; possibly TRBD2 for D (7 bases). In nucleotides, the CDR3 is TGTGCCAGCAGCCTCAGGGGCGGCGGGGGCTACAATGAGCAGTTCTTC. It yields the protein CASSLRGGGGYNEQFF.